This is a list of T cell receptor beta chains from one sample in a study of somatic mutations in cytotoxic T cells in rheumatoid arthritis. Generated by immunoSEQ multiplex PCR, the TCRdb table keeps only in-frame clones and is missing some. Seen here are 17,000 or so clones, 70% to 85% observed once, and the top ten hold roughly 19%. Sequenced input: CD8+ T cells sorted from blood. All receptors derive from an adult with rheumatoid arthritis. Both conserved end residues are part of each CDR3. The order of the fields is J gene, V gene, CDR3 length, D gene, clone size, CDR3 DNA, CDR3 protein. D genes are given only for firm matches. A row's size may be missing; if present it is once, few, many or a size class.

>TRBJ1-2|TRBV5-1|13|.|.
TGCGCCAGCAGCTTGGGTTGGAACTATGGCTACACCTTC
CASSLGWNYGYTF
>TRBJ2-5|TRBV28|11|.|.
TGTGCTAGCAGTCGAACAGAGGCCCAGTACTTC
CASSRTEAQYF
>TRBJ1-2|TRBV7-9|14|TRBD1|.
TGTGCCAGCAGCGTCGGGACAGCTTACTATGGCTACACCTTC
CASSVGTAYYGYTF
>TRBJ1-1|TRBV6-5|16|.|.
TGTGCCAGCAGTTACTCGATACAGCCGGTGAACACTGAAGCTTTCTTT
CASSYSIQPVNTEAFF
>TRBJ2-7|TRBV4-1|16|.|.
TGCGCCAGCAGCCAAGAGGGGCCCCCACGGGGCTACGAGCAGCACTTC
CASSQEGPPRGYEQHF
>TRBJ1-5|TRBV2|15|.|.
TGTGCCAGCAGTGAATTGGGCCGTAGCAATCAGCCCCAGCATTTT
CASSELGRSNQPQHF
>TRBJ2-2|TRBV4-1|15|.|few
TGCGCCAGCAGCCAATACCGGGAAGCCATGGGGGAGCTGTTTTTT
CASSQYREAMGELFF
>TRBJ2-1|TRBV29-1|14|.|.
TGCAGCGTCGACCTTGAACTAGTTCCCAATGAGCAGTTCTTC
CSVDLELVPNEQFF
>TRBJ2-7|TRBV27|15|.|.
TGTGCCAGCAGTTTATCAGGGGGAGGGCCATACGAGCAGTACTTC
CASSLSGGGPYEQYF
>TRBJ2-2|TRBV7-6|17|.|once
TGTGCCAGCAGCTTGGGTGGTAGGGGCCCGAACACCGGGGAGCTGTTTTTT
CASSLGGRGPNTGELFF
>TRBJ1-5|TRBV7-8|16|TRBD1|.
TGTGCCAGCAGCAAGACCCGGACAGGGGGCAATCAGCCCCAGCATTTT
CASSKTRTGGNQPQHF
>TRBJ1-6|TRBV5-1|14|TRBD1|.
TGCGCCAGCAGCTTGGGACAGGGTAATTCACCCCTCCACTTT
CASSLGQGNSPLHF
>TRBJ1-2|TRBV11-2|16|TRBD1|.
TGTGCCAGCAGCTCCGGATACCGGGACAGTCTCTATGGCTACACCTTC
CASSSGYRDSLYGYTF
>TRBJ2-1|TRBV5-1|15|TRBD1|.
TGCGCCAGCAGCCAGGGACAGGGGGGTTTCGATGAGCAGTTCTTC
CASSQGQGGFDEQFF
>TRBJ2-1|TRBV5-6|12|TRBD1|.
TGTGCCAGCAGCGGGACAGGGTTTGAGCAGTTCTTC
CASSGTGFEQFF
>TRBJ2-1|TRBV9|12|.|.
TGTGCCAGCAGCGTAGGCTACAATGAGCAGTTCTTC
CASSVGYNEQFF
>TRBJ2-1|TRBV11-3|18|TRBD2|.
TGTGCCAGCAGCACTCGAGTCCTTGGACTAGCGGTGGACAATGAGCAGTTCTTC
CASSTRVLGLAVDNEQFF
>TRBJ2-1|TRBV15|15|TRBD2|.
TGTGCCACCAGCAGCGGACTAGCGGGGTACAATGAGCAGTTCTTC
CATSSGLAGYNEQFF
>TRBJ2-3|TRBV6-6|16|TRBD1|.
TGTGCCAGCAGACAGGGACAGACCCCTAGCACAGATACGCAGTATTTT
CASRQGQTPSTDTQYF
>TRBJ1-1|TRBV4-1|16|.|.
TGCGCCAGCAGCCTTCTCCCGGTTGGAATGAACACTGAAGCTTTCTTT
CASSLLPVGMNTEAFF
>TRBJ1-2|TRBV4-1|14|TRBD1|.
TGCGCCAGCAGCCCCCGGGGACAGGAGAATGGCTACACCTTC
CASSPRGQENGYTF
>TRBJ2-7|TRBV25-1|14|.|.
TGTGCCAGCCAACAGGGCCGCCACGGGGGCGAGCAGTACTTC
CASQQGRHGGEQYF
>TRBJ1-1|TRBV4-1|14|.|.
TGCGCCAGCAGCCAAGACGGGATTAAGACTGAAGCTTTCTTT
CASSQDGIKTEAFF
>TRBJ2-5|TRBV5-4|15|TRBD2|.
TGTGCCAGCAGCGGGACTAGCGGGAGGCAAGAGACCCAGTACTTC
CASSGTSGRQETQYF
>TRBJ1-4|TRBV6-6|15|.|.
TGTGCCAGCAGTTACGTTTCGGGGGAAAGTGAAAAACTGTTTTTT
CASSYVSGESEKLFF
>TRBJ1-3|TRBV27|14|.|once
TGTGCCAGCAGTTTTGGGGGGCAGGGAAACACCATATATTTT
CASSFGGQGNTIYF
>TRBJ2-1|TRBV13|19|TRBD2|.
TGTGCCAGCAGCTCCACGCCGGGACTAGCGCTCAAAACCTACAATGAGCAGTTCTTC
CASSSTPGLALKTYNEQFF
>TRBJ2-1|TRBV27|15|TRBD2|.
TGTGCCAGCAGTTCAACGACTAGCGCCCACAATGAGCAGTTCTTC
CASSSTTSAHNEQFF
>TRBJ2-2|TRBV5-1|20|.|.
TGCGCCAGCAGCTCCTCGGGGAGGCTATGGAACCATGTAAACACCGGGGAGCTGTTTTTT
CASSSSGRLWNHVNTGELFF
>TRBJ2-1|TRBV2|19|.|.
TGTGCCAGCAGTGAAGCACTGTGGGTAGCCCGAACCTCCTACAATGAGCAGTTCTTC
CASSEALWVARTSYNEQFF
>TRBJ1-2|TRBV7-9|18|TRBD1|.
TGTGCCAGCAGCTCCATCCAAAGGACAGGGGCAGTGGGTCATGGCTACACCTTC
CASSSIQRTGAVGHGYTF
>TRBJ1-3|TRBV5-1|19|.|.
TGCGCCAGCAGCTTGGATCCGGTTTTAATGGCAGGGCCCGGAAACACCATATATTTT
CASSLDPVLMAGPGNTIYF
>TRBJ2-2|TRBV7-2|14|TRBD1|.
TGTGCCAGCCCTAAGACAGGGATCACCGGGGAGCTGTTTTTT
CASPKTGITGELFF
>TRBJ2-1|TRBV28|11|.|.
TGTGCCAGCAGTTATTCGAATGAGCAGTTCTTC
CASSYSNEQFF
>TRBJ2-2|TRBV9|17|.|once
TGTGCCAGCAGCGTGGGGGGGGCAGGGTGGAAAACCGGGGAGCTGTTTTTT
CASSVGGAGWKTGELFF
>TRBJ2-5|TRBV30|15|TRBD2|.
TGTGCCTGGAGTGTTCTCGGGGGGAACCAAGAGACCCAGTACTTC
CAWSVLGGNQETQYF
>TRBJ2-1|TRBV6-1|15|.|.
TGTGCCAGCAGTGAAGACGCCAGCTCCTACAATGAGCAGTTCTTC
CASSEDASSYNEQFF
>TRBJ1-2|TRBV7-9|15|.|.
TGTGCCAGCAGCCCGGGACCTAACCCTAACTATGGCTACACCTTC
CASSPGPNPNYGYTF
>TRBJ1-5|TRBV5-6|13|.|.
TGTGCCAGCAGCTTGGGGAGAAATCAGCCCCAGCATTTT
CASSLGRNQPQHF
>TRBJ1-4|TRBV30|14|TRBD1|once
TGTGCCTGGGCACAGGGGGCGGCTAATGAAAAACTGTTTTTT
CAWAQGAANEKLFF
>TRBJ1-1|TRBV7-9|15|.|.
TGTGCCAGCAGCGAGTGGGTCGGAGCCGACACTGAAGCTTTCTTT
CASSEWVGADTEAFF
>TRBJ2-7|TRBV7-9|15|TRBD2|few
TGTGCCAGCAGCTCCACTAGCGGGCACTCCTACGAGCAGTACTTC
CASSSTSGHSYEQYF
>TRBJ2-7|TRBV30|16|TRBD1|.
TGTGCCTGGAGTCCACGGGGACAGGGAAAATCCTACGAGCAGTACTTC
CAWSPRGQGKSYEQYF
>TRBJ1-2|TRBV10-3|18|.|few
TGTGCCATCAGTGAGTCGATTGCAACCCGCCGGAACCCCTATGGCTACACCTTC
CAISESIATRRNPYGYTF
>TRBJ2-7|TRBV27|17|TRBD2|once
TGTGCCAGCAGTTTAGCCGGGCTAGCGGGAGTTCCCTACGAGCAGTACTTC
CASSLAGLAGVPYEQYF
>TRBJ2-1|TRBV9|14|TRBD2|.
TGTGCCAGCAGCCAAGGACTAGCGGGACTTGAGCAGTTCTTC
CASSQGLAGLEQFF